The subject of this entry is one T cell receptor (beta chain). CDR1 and CDR2 from the germline V gene are MDHEN and SYDVKM. This CDR3 is built from 17 residues. The V and J ends lost 6 bases and 2 bases, in that order; junction bases with no gene match: 7. It was RNA transcripts that yielded the amplified TCR beta CDR3 regions. Primed by the HTBI set, a first-round RT-PCR was run on the TCR CDR3. A single record per CDR3 protein comes from TCRdb applying MiXCR to the multiplex PCR reads. The sample shows fewer than 550,000 distinct CDR3 sequences, roughly 25% of them seen only once. This sample was included in a study of T cells in Graves' hyperthyroidism and ophthalmopathy.

The sequenced sample was blood. The rearrangement joins TRBV28 to TRBJ2-6, with 10 bases identical to TRBD1. The sequence was obtained from a woman aged 30 to 39 with Graves' ophthalmopathy. The CDR3 sequence: CASSPGDRGTGANVLTF. CDR3 sequence (DNA): TGTGCCAGCAGCCCGGGGGACAGGGGAACTGGGGCCAACGTCCTGACTTTC.